This T cell receptor beta chain was found in a study of T cell responses to AZD1222 COVID-19 vaccine. Overall study findings and caveats: All repertoire sampling was performed exclusively after the peak T cell response. Vaccine-associated CD4 TCRs spanned spike, dominant at 160-218 and 743-854.

With V trimmed by 6 bases and J by 6 bases, 11 bases remained unmatched. Germline V gene data show CDR1 as MNHEY and CDR2 as SVGEGT. The CDR3 contains 15 residues. TCRdb keeps only in-frame clones here, not all; method: immunoSEQ multiplex PCR. The sample shows 110,000 or so clones, more than 75% of them seen only once. For this clone: Its cognate antigen is unknown.

The chain couples TRBV6-2 or TRBV6-3 to TRBJ2-7; 10 bases match TRBD2. The TCR originated in an adult in good health. The specimen comprised peripheral blood, sampled on day 0 of AZD1222 vaccination. The DNA for the CDR3 is TGTGCCAGCAGCGGGATAGCGGGAGGAGAGGGCGAGCAGTACTTC. It is translated as CASSGIAGGEGEQYF.